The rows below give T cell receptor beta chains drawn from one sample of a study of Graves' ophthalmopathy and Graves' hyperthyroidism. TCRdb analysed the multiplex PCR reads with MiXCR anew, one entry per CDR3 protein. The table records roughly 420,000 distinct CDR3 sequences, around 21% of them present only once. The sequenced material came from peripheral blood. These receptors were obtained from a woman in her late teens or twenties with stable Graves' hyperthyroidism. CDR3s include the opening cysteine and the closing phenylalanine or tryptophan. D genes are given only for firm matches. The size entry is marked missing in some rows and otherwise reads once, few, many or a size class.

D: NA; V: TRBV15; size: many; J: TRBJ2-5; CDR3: CATSTTFVSRVGETQYF; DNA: TGTGCCACCAGTACCACCTTTGTGAGTCGGGTAGGGGAGACCCAGTACTTC
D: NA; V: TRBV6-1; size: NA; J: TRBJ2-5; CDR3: CASSRTTPQETQYF; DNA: TGTGCCAGCAGTCGAACCACACCCCAAGAGACCCAGTACTTC
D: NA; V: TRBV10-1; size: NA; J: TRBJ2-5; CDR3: CARAGHPKETQYF; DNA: TGCGCCCGCGCGGGACATCCAAAAGAGACCCAGTACTTC
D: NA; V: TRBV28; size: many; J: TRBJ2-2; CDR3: CASSFAGHTGELFF; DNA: TGTGCCAGCAGTTTTGCGGGACACACCGGGGAGCTGTTTTTT
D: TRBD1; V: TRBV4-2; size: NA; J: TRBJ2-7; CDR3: CASSHGTGGLNGNYEQYF; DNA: TGTGCCAGCAGCCATGGGACAGGGGGCCTCAATGGGAACTACGAGCAGTACTTC
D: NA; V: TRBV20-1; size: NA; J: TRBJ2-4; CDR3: CSARWWGRGIAKNIQYF; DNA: TGCAGTGCTAGATGGTGGGGGAGAGGAATAGCCAAAAACATTCAGTACTTC
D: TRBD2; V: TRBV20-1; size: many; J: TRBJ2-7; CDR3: CSADGTSGTYEQYF; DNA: TGCAGTGCCGACGGGACTAGCGGGACCTACGAGCAGTACTTC
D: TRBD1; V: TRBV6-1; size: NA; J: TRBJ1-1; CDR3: CASSEDRGRGNTEAFF; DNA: TGTGCCAGCAGTGAAGACAGGGGGCGCGGAAACACTGAAGCTTTCTTT
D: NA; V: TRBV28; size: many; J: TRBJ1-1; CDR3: CASSPPGQGAFF; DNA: TGTGCCAGCAGTCCCCCGGGACAAGGGGCTTTCTTT
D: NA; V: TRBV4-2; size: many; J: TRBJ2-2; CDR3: CASSPTVNTGELFF; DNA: TGTGCCAGCAGCCCCACGGTGAACACCGGGGAGCTGTTTTTT
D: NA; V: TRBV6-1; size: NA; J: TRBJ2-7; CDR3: CASSVDSPYEQYF; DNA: TGTGCCAGCAGTGTGGACAGCCCCTACGAGCAGTACTTC
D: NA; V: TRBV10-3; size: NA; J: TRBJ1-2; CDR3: CAISGVQSTYGYTF; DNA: TGTGCCATCAGTGGCGTCCAGAGCACGTATGGCTACACCTTC
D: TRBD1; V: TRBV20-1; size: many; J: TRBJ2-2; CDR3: CSARYRGELFF; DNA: TGCAGTGCCCGTTACAGGGGAGAGCTGTTTTTT
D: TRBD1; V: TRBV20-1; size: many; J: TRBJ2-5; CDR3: CSGTGEETQYF; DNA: TGCAGTGGGACAGGGGAAGAGACCCAGTACTTC
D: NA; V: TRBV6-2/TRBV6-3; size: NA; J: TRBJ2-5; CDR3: CASGRRLVQETQYF; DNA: TGTGCCAGCGGCCGCCGACTAGTCCAAGAGACCCAGTACTTC